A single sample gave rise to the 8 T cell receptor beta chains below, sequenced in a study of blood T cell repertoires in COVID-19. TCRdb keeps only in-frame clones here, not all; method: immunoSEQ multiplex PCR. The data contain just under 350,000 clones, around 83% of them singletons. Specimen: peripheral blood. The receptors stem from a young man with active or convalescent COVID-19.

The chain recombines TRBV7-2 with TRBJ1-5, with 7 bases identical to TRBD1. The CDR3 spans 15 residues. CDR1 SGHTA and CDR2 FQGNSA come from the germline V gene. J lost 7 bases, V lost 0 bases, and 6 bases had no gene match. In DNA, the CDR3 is TGTGCCAGCAGCTTAGCAACAGGGGCGCGGCAGCCCCAGCATTTT. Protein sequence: CASSLATGARQPQHF.

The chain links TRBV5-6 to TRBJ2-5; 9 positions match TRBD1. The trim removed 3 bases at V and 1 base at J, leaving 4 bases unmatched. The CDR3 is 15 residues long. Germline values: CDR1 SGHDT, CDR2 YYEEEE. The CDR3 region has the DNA TGTGCCAGCAGCTCCGGGACAGGGCCCCAAGAGACCCAGTACTTC. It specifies CASSSGTGPQETQYF.

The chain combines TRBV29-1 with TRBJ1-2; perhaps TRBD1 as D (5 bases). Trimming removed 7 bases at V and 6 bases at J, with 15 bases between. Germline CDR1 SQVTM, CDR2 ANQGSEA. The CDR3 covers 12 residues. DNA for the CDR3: TGCAGCGACCTCCAGGGCGAGGATGGCTACACCTTC. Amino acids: CSDLQGEDGYTF.

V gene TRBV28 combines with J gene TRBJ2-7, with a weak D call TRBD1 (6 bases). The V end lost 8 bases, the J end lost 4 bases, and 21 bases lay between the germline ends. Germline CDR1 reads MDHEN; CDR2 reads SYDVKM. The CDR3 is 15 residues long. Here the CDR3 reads CASHLPGQPGYEQYF. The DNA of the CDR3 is TGTGCCAGCCACCTACCGGGACAACCCGGGTACGAGCAGTACTTC. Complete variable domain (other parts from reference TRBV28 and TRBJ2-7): DVKVTQSSRYLVKRTGEKVFLECVQDMDHENMFWYRQDPGLGLRLIYFSYDVKMKEKGDIPEGYSVSREKKERFSLILESASTNQTSMYLCASHLPGQPGYEQYFGPGTRLTVT.

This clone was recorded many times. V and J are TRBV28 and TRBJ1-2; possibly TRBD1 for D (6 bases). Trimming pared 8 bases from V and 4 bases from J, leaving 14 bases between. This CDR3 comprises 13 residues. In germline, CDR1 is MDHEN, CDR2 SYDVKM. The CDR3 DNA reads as TGTGCCAGCCGTCTAGGGGGGGCCTATGGCTACACCTTC. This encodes CASRLGGAYGYTF.

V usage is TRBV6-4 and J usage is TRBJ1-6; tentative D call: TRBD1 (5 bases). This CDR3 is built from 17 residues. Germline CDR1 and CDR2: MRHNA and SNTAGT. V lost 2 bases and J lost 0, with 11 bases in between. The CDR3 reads CASSDGGVRSYNSPLHF. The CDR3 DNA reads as TGTGCCAGCAGTGACGGGGGGGTACGCTCCTATAATTCACCCCTCCACTTT.

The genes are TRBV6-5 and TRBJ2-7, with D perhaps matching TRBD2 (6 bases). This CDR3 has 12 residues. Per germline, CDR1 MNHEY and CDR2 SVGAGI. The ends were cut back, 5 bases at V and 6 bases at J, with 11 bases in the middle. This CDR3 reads CASSNSGVEQYF. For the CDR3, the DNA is TGTGCCAGCAGTAATTCGGGGGTCGAGCAGTACTTC.

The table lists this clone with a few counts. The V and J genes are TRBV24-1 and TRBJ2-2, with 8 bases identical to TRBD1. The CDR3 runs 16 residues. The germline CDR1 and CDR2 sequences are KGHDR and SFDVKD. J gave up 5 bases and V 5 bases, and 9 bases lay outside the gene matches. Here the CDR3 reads CATSVRTGKTTGELFF. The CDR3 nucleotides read TGTGCCACCAGTGTCCGGACAGGGAAAACAACCGGGGAGCTGTTTTTT.